This is a list of T cell receptor beta chains from one sample in a study of somatic mutations in cytotoxic T cells in rheumatoid arthritis. Sequencing was performed with immunoSEQ multiplex PCR; in TCRdb, only in-frame clones are kept and a portion is missing. The data show roughly 10,000 clones, 70% to 90% seen once. The sequencing sample was made of CD8+ T cells sorted from blood. The receptors originated from an adult with rheumatoid arthritis. CDR3s include the opening cysteine and the closing phenylalanine or tryptophan. D genes are given only for firm matches. Only some rows state a clone size, as once, few, many or a class for expanded clones.

CDR3: CASSLVPGGSYEQYF
DNA: TGTGCCAGCAGCTTGGTCCCAGGGGGCTCCTACGAGCAGTACTTC
V: TRBV5-5
size: -
J: TRBJ2-7
D: TRBD1

CDR3: CASSVYRGPTYEQYF
DNA: TGTGCCAGCAGCGTCTACAGGGGGCCTACCTACGAGCAGTACTTC
V: TRBV11-1
size: -
J: TRBJ2-7
D: TRBD1

CDR3: CASSLDDGKLAGVQETQYF
DNA: TGTGCCAGCAGCTTAGATGACGGGAAACTAGCGGGAGTACAAGAGACCCAGTACTTC
V: TRBV11-2
size: -
J: TRBJ2-5
D: TRBD2

CDR3: CASSESQDFNTEAFF
DNA: TGTGCCAGCAGCGAGTCACAGGATTTCAACACTGAAGCTTTCTTT
V: TRBV9
size: -
J: TRBJ1-1
D: -

CDR3: CASSLSRSGTQYF
DNA: TGTGCCAGCAGCTTGTCCCGTAGTGGGACCCAGTACTTC
V: TRBV5-6
size: -
J: TRBJ2-5
D: -

CDR3: CASSLREALAGISSYEQYF
DNA: TGTGCCAGCAGCTTAAGGGAGGCGCTAGCGGGGATAAGCTCCTACGAGCAGTACTTC
V: TRBV7-8
size: once
J: TRBJ2-7
D: TRBD2

CDR3: CASSAGTSGRAYNEQFF
DNA: TGTGCCAGCAGTGCCGGGACTAGCGGGAGGGCCTACAATGAGCAGTTCTTC
V: TRBV6-1
size: -
J: TRBJ2-1
D: TRBD2

CDR3: CASSLLYSDTQYF
DNA: TGTGCCAGCAGTTTATTATATTCAGATACGCAGTATTTT
V: TRBV27
size: -
J: TRBJ2-3
D: -

CDR3: CASSLVSSGTYEQYF
DNA: TGTGCCAGCAGCTTAGTTTCTAGCGGGACCTACGAGCAGTACTTC
V: TRBV11-2
size: -
J: TRBJ2-7
D: TRBD2

CDR3: CASNRQGEETQYF
DNA: TGTGCCAGCAACAGACAGGGAGAAGAGACCCAGTACTTC
V: TRBV7-9
size: -
J: TRBJ2-5
D: TRBD1

CDR3: CASSLMAESPNTGELFF
DNA: TGTGCCAGCAGTTTAATGGCCGAATCTCCGAACACCGGGGAGCTGTTTTTT
V: TRBV27
size: once
J: TRBJ2-2
D: -

CDR3: CATSRVPRVGYNEQFF
DNA: TGTGCCACCAGCAGAGTGCCTCGGGTCGGCTACAATGAGCAGTTCTTC
V: TRBV15
size: -
J: TRBJ2-1
D: -

CDR3: CASSPWEGNTGELFF
DNA: TGTGCCAGCAGCCCCTGGGAAGGTAACACCGGGGAGCTGTTTTTT
V: TRBV11-2
size: -
J: TRBJ2-2
D: -

CDR3: CASSKALRAGATASYNEQFF
DNA: TGTGCCAGCAGCAAAGCGCTTCGAGCGGGGGCGACCGCATCCTACAATGAGCAGTTCTTC
V: TRBV21-1
size: -
J: TRBJ2-1
D: -

CDR3: CASSLYLPTGSVQDNEQFF
DNA: TGTGCCAGCAGCTTATATCTCCCTACAGGGTCGGTTCAGGACAATGAGCAGTTCTTC
V: TRBV7-2
size: medium-sized
J: TRBJ2-1
D: -

CDR3: CASSRLGVEAFF
DNA: TGTGCCAGCAGTCGATTAGGAGTTGAAGCTTTCTTT
V: TRBV6-5
size: -
J: TRBJ1-1
D: -

CDR3: CASSPTGQGEHGYTF
DNA: TGTGCCAGCAGCCCCACGGGACAGGGGGAGCATGGCTACACCTTC
V: TRBV5-4
size: few
J: TRBJ1-2
D: TRBD1

CDR3: CASSASGGTPYEQYF
DNA: TGTGCCAGCAGCGCGAGTGGGGGTACCCCCTACGAGCAGTACTTC
V: TRBV2
size: -
J: TRBJ2-7
D: -

CDR3: CASSLQSRGTDTQYF
DNA: TGTGCCAGCAGTTTACAATCCCGCGGAACAGATACGCAGTATTTT
V: TRBV27
size: once
J: TRBJ2-3
D: -

CDR3: CASTPPGAYEQYF
DNA: TGTGCCAGCACCCCCCCGGGCGCCTACGAGCAGTACTTC
V: TRBV7-9
size: -
J: TRBJ2-7
D: -

CDR3: CASSQDMRSAGGYLPTDTQYF
DNA: TGCGCCAGCAGCCAAGATATGCGGTCAGCGGGGGGGTATTTACCCACAGATACGCAGTATTTT
V: TRBV4-1
size: -
J: TRBJ2-3
D: TRBD2

CDR3: CASSSETSGPTETQYF
DNA: TGTGCCAGCAGCTCGGAGACTAGCGGGCCCACGGAGACCCAGTACTTC
V: TRBV13
size: once
J: TRBJ2-5
D: TRBD2

CDR3: CASSSRLRLAGAKGETQYF
DNA: TGTGCCAGCAGCTCTCGCCTTAGACTAGCGGGGGCCAAGGGGGAGACCCAGTACTTC
V: TRBV27
size: -
J: TRBJ2-5
D: TRBD2

CDR3: CASSPHRGTGVYRNQPQHF
DNA: TGTGCCAGCAGTCCACATAGGGGGACAGGGGTTTATCGGAATCAGCCCCAGCATTTT
V: TRBV28
size: -
J: TRBJ1-5
D: TRBD1

CDR3: CASSDLGTGGEKLFF
DNA: TGTGCCAGCAGTGATCTAGGGACAGGAGGTGAAAAACTGTTTTTT
V: TRBV25-1
size: -
J: TRBJ1-4
D: TRBD1

CDR3: CASRMVGQGSAGYGYTF
DNA: TGTGCCAGCAGAATGGTGGGACAGGGATCGGCTGGCTATGGCTACACCTTC
V: TRBV2
size: -
J: TRBJ1-2
D: TRBD1

CDR3: CAISESEGTLSNQPQHF
DNA: TGTGCCATCAGTGAGTCGGAAGGGACCCTTAGCAATCAGCCCCAGCATTTT
V: TRBV10-3
size: -
J: TRBJ1-5
D: -

CDR3: CASSFGQGLNTEAFF
DNA: TGTGCCAGCAGCTTTGGACAGGGATTGAACACTGAAGCTTTCTTT
V: TRBV7-8
size: -
J: TRBJ1-1
D: TRBD1

CDR3: CASSQDYSSGAGGEAYNEQFF
DNA: TGTGCCAGCAGCCAAGATTATTCCTCCGGGGCGGGGGGCGAAGCCTACAATGAGCAGTTCTTC
V: TRBV4-2
size: -
J: TRBJ2-1
D: TRBD2

CDR3: CAATTGGLGTEAFF
DNA: TGTGCAGCTACGACCGGGGGGCTCGGCACTGAAGCTTTCTTT
V: TRBV7-9
size: -
J: TRBJ1-1
D: -

CDR3: CASRAGFTDTQYF
DNA: TGCGCCAGCAGGGCGGGGTTCACAGATACGCAGTATTTT
V: TRBV4-1
size: -
J: TRBJ2-3
D: -

CDR3: CASGPLGYEQYF
DNA: TGTGCCAGTGGACCCTTGGGCTACGAGCAGTACTTC
V: TRBV5-6
size: -
J: TRBJ2-7
D: -

CDR3: CASSLYGIEGNEQFF
DNA: TGTGCCAGCAGCTTATATGGGATCGAGGGCAATGAGCAGTTCTTC
V: TRBV7-6
size: few
J: TRBJ2-1
D: -

CDR3: CASSISSGSNTGELFF
DNA: TGTGCCAGCAGCATTTCTAGCGGTTCGAACACCGGGGAGCTGTTTTTT
V: TRBV9
size: once
J: TRBJ2-2
D: TRBD2

CDR3: CASSPPFGGGYEQYF
DNA: TGTGCCAGCAGTCCCCCCTTCGGGGGCGGATACGAGCAGTACTTC
V: TRBV28
size: -
J: TRBJ2-7
D: -